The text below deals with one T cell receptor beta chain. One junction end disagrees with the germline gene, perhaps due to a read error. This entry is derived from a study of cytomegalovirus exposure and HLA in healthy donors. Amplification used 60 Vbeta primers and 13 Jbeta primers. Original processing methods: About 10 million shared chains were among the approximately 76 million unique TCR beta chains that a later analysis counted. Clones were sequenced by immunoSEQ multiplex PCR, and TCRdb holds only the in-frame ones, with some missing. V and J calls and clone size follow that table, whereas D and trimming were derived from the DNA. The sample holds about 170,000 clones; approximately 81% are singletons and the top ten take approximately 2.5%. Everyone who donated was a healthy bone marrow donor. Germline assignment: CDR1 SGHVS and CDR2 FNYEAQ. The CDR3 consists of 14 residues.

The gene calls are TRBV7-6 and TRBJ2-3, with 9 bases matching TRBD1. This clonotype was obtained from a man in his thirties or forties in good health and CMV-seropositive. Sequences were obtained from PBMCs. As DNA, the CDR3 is TGTGCCGGCAGCCCGACAGGGGGTCAAGATACGCAGTATTTT. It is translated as CAGSPTGGQDTQYF.